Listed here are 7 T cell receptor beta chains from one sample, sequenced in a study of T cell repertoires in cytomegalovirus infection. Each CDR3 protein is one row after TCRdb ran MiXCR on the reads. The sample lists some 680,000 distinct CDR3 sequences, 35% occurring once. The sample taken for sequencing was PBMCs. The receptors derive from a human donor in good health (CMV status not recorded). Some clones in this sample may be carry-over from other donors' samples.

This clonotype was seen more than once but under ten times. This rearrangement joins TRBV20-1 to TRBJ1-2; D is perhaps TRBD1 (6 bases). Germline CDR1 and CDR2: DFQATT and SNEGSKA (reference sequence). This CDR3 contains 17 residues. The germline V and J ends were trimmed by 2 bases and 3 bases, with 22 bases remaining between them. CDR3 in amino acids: CSARPKRGVQGYYGYTF. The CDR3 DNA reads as TGCAGTGCTAGACCCAAAAGGGGGGTACAGGGTTACTATGGCTACACCTTC.

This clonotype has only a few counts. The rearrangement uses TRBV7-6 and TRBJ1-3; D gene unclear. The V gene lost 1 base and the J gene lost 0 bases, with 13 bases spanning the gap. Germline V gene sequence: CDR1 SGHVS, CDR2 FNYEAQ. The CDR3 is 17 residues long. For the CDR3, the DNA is TGTGCCAGCAGCTTAGGTGCAAATTTCGCCTCTGGAAACACCATATATTTT. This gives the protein CASSLGANFASGNTIYF.

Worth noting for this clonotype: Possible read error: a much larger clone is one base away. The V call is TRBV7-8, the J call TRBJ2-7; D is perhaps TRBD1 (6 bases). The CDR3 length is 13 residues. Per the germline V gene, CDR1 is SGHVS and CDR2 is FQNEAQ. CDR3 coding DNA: TGTTCCAGCAGCTTAGACAGGTTCAACGAGCAGTACTTC. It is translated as CSSSLDRFNEQYF.

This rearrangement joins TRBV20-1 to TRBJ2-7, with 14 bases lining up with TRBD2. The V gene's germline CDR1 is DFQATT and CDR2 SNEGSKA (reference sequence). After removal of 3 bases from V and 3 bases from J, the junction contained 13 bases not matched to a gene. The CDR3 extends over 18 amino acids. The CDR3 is CSASIPGLAGVILYEQYF. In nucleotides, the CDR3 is TGCAGTGCTAGTATACCGGGACTAGCGGGAGTTATACTCTACGAGCAGTACTTC.

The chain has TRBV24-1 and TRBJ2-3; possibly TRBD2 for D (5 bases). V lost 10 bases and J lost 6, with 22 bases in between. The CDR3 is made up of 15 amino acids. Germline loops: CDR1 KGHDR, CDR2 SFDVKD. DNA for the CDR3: TGTGCCACGGCACGGGATTCGACATCAGTGGATACGCAGTATTTT. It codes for CATARDSTSVDTQYF.

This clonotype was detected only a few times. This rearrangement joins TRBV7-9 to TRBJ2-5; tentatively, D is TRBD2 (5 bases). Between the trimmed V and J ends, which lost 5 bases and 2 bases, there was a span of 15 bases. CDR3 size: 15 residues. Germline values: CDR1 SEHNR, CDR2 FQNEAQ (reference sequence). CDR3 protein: CASSILREIQETQYF. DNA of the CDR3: TGTGCCAGCAGCATTTTGAGGGAGATACAAGAGACCCAGTACTTC.

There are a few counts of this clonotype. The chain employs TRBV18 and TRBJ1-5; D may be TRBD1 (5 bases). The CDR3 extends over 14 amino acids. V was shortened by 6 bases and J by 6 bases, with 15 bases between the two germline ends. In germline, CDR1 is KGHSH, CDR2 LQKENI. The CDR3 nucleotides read TGTGCCAGCTCCCTAGGGGTAAAGTCTCAGCCCCAGCATTTT. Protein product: CASSLGVKSQPQHF.